This T cell receptor beta chain was identified during a study of blood T cells in healthy people across ages. The study's findings and limits: The study found more naive CD4+ cells and higher diversity in long-lived than aged donors. Lack of knowledge of donor CMV status possibly confounded expanded clonotype changes.

It was with a sample-barcoded 5' primer and a J-beta primer mix that a second PCR of roughly 7 to 12 cycles was run. TCRdb re-called the 5' RACE reads through MiXCR, storing one row per CDR3 protein. The data contain under 2 million distinct CDR3 sequences, around 35% of them singletons. Note on this clonotype: The antigen is undetermined. This CDR3 is missing its conserved last phenylalanine or tryptophan, likely due to a read error.

Each sample used at least 7 million PBMCs. CDR1 is SQVTM and CDR2 is ANQGSEA in the germline V gene. V lost 4 bases to trimming and J lost 8 bases, with 21 bases between them. The CDR3 runs to 14 residues. Material: blood. The sequence derives from a young woman in good health. The J gene is TRBJ2-7, the V gene TRBV29-1, with a possible D match to TRBD2 (6 bases). This CDR3 is CSVGEGAGRTKQYC. The DNA for the CDR3 is TGCAGCGTTGGAGAAGGCGCAGGGAGGACTAAGCAGTACTGC.